This T cell receptor (beta chain) was captured in a study of blood T cells in healthy people across ages. The study's findings and limits: Versus aged donors, long-lived donors had higher diversity and more naive CD4+ cells.

The CDR3 spans 17 residues. The germline CDR1 and CDR2 sequences are SGDLS and YYNGEE. The authors ran a second PCR of about 7 to 12 cycles using a sample-barcoded 5' primer and a J-beta primer mix. TCRdb re-analysed the 5' RACE reads in MiXCR, keeping a single row per CDR3 protein. The top ten hold approximately 7.9% of the sample, which has 1.4 million to 1.5 million distinct CDR3 sequences, about 43% seen once. A remark on this clonotype: Its antigen is not identified.

This clonotype originated in a woman under 30 in good health. V gene TRBV9 combines with J gene TRBJ2-1; 7 bases are shared with TRBD2. The J call may be faulty, since TRBJ2-7 better matches the DNA end. Sequencing used blood. CDR3 DNA: TGTGCCAGCAGCGCCCCCGGGACTACCTCCTCCTACAATGAGCAGTACTTC. Translating it yields CASSAPGTTSSYNEQYF.